The source of this T cell receptor (beta chain) is a study of blood T cell repertoires in COVID-19. Method: immunoSEQ multiplex PCR; TCRdb's copy keeps in-frame clones and lacks some. The table has a few hundred thousand clones, approximately 86% seen once. The source of this sequence is a woman aged 45-65 years with COVID-19, enrolled during active disease. Sequenced sample: peripheral blood.

CDR3 loop: CASSQALPGLGGGEQFF. CDR3 coding DNA: TGTGCCAGCAGCCAAGCCCTACCGGGACTAGGGGGAGGTGAGCAGTTCTTC. This chain uses TRBV3-1 (or the pseudogene TRBV3-2) with TRBJ2-1, with 8 positions matching TRBD2. The CDR3 consists of 17 residues. The junction had 14 bases not matched to a gene; V was cut back by 1 base and J by 9 bases. CDR1 is LGHDT, CDR2 YNNKEL, per germline (reference sequence).